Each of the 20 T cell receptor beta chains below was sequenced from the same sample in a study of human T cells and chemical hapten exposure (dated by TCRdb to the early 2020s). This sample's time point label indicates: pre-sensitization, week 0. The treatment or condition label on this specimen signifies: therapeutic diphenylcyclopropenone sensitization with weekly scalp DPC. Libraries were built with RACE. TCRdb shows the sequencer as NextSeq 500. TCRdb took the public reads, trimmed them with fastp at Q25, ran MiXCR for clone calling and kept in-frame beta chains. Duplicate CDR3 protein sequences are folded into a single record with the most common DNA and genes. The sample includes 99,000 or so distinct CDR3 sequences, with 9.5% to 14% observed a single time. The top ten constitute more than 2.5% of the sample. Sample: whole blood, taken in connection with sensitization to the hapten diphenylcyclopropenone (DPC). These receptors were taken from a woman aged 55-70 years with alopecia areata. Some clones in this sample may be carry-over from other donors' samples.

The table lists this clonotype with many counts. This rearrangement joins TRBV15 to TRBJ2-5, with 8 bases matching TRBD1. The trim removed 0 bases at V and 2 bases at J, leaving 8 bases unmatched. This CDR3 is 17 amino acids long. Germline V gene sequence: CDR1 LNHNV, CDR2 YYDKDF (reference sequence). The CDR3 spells CATSRDDRGQLQETQYF. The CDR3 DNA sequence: TGTGCCACCAGCAGAGACGACAGGGGTCAGTTACAAGAGACCCAGTACTTC.

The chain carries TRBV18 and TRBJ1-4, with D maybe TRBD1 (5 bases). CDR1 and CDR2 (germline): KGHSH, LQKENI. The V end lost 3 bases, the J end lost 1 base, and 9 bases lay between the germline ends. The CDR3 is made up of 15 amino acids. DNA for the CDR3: TGTGCCAGCTCACCTACTGGGGGAACTAATGAAAAACTGTTTTTT. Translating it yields CASSPTGGTNEKLFF.

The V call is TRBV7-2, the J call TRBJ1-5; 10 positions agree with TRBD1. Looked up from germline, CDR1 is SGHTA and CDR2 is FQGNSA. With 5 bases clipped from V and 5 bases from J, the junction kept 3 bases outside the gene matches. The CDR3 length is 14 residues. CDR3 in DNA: TGTGCCAGCAGCAACGGACAGGGGGATCAGCCCCAGCATTTT. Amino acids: CASSNGQGDQPQHF.

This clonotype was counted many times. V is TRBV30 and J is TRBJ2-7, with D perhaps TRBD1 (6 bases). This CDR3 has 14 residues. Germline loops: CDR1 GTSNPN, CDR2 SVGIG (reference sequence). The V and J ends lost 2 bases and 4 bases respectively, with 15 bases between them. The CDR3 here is CAWSRQAATYEQYF. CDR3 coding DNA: TGTGCCTGGAGTCGACAGGCGGCTACTTACGAGCAGTACTTC. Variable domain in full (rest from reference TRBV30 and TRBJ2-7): SQTIHQWPATLVQPVGSPLSLECTVEGTSNPNLYWYRQAAGRGLQLLFYSVGIGQISSEVPQNLSASRPQDRQFILSSKKLLLSDSGFYLCAWSRQAATYEQYFGPGTRLTVT.

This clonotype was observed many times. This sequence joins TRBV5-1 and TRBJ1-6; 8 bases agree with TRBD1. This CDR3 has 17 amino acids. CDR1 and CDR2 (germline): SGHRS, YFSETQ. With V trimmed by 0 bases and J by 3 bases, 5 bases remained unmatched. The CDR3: CASSLVTGGDYNSPLHF. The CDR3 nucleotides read TGCGCCAGCAGCTTGGTTACAGGGGGAGACTATAATTCACCCCTCCACTTT. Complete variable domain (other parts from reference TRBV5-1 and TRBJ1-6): KAGVTQTPRYLIKTRGQQVTLSCSPISGHRSVSWYQQTPGQGLQFLFEYFSETQRNKGNFPGRFSGRQFSNSRSEMNVSTLELGDSALYLCASSLVTGGDYNSPLHFGNGTRLTVT.

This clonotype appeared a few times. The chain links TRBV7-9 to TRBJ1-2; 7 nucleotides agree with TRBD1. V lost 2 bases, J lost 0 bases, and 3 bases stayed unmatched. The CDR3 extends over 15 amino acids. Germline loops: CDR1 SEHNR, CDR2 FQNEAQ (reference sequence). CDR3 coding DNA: TGTGCCAGCAGCTTATCAGACAGGGCTAACTATGGCTACACCTTC. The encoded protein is CASSLSDRANYGYTF.

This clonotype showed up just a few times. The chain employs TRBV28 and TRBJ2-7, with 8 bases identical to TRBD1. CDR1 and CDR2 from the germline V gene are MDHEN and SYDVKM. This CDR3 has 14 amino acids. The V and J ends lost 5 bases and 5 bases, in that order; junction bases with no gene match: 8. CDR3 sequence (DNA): TGTGCCAGCAGTATCCCAGAGACAGGGGACGAGCAGTACTTC. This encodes CASSIPETGDEQYF. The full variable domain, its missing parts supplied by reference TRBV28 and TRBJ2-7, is DVKVTQSSRYLVKRTGEKVFLECVQDMDHENMFWYRQDPGLGLRLIYFSYDVKMKEKGDIPEGYSVSREKKERFSLILESASTNQTSMYLCASSIPETGDEQYFGPGTRLTVT.

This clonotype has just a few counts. CDR3 loop: CSVEVGTSGGTDTQYF. The DNA of the CDR3 is TGCAGCGTTGAAGTTGGGACTAGCGGGGGCACAGATACGCAGTATTTT. The chain carries TRBV29-1 and TRBJ2-3; 13 bases map to TRBD2. The CDR3 loop spans 16 amino acids. The V and J ends lost 1 base and 1 base, in that order; junction bases with no gene match: 2. Germline assignment: CDR1 SQVTM and CDR2 ANQGSEA.

The CDR3 bases are TGTGCCAGCAGCTTAGATCCAAGGCAGGCCACTGAAGCTTTCTTT. Its translation: CASSLDPRQATEAFF. The J gene is TRBJ1-1, the V gene TRBV11-2; D remains unclear. This CDR3 comprises 15 residues. Trimming left V 0 bases short and J 4 bases short, with 12 bases between. Germline CDR1 and CDR2: SGHAT and FQNNGV.

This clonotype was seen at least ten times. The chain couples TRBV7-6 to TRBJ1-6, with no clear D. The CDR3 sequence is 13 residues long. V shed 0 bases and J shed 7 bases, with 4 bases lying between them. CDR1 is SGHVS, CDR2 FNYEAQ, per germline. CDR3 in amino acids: CASSLAENSPLHF. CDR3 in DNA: TGTGCCAGCAGCTTAGCCGAGAATTCACCCCTCCACTTT.

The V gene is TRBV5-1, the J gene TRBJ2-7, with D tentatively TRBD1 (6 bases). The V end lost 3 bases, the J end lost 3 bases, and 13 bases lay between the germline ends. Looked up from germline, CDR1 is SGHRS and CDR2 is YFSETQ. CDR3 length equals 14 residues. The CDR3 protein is CASSSAGTHYEQYF. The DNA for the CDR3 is TGCGCCAGCAGCTCCGCCGGGACACACTACGAGCAGTACTTC.

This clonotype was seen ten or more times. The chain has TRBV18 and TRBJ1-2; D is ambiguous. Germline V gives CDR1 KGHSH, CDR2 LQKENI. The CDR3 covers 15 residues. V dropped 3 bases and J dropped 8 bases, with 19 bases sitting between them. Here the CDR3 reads CASSPEGLTPGGYTF. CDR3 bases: TGTGCCAGCTCACCGGAAGGCCTGACTCCGGGCGGCTACACCTTC.

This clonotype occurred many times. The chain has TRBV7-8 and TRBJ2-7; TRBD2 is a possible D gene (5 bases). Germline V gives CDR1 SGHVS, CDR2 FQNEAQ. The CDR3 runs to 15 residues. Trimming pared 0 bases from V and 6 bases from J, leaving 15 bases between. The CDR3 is CASSLAEDLGFEQYF. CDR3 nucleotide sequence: TGTGCCAGCAGCTTAGCGGAGGATTTAGGGTTCGAGCAGTACTTC.

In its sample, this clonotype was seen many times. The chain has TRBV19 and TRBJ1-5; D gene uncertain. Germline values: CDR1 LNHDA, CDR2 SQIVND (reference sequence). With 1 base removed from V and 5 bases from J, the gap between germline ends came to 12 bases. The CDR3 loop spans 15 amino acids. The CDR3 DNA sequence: TGTGCCAGTAGTATAGGTGTCTGGGAGTATCAGCCCCAGCATTTT. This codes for CASSIGVWEYQPQHF. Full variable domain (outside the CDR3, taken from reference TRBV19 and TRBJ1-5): DGGITQSPKYLFRKEGQNVTLSCEQNLNHDAMYWYRQDPGQGLRLIYYSQIVNDFQKGDIAEGYSVSREKKESFPLTVTSAQKNPTAFYLCASSIGVWEYQPQHFGDGTRLSIL.

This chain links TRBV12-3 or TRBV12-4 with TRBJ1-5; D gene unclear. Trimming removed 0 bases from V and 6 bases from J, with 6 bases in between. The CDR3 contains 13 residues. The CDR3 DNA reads TGTGCCAGCAGTTTAGCCCCTCCTCAGCCCCAGCATTTT. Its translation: CASSLAPPQPQHF.

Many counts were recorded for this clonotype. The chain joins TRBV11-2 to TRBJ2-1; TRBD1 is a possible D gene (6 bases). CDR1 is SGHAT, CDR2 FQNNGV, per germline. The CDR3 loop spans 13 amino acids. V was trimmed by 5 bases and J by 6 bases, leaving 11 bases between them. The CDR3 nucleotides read TGTGCCAGCAGCCAGAGAGGGGGCAATGAGCAGTTCTTC. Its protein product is CASSQRGGNEQFF.

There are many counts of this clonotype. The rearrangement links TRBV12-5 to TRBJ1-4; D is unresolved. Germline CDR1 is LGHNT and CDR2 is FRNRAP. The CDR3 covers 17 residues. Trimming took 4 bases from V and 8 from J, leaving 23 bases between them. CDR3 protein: CASGSEELSRAKEKLFF. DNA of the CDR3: TGTGCTAGTGGTTCAGAAGAGCTCTCCCGAGCGAAAGAAAAACTGTTTTTT.

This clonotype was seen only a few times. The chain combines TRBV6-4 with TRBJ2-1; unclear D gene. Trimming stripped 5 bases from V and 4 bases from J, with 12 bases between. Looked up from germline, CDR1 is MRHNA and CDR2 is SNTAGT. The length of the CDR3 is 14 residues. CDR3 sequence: CASSQPQTYNEQFF. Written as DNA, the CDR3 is TGTGCCAGCAGTCAGCCCCAAACATACAATGAGCAGTTCTTC.

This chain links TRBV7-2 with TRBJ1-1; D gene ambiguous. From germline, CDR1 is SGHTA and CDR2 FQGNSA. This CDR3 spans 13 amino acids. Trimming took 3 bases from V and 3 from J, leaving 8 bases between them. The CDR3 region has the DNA TGTGCCAGCAGCTTCCACAGATACACTGAAGCTTTCTTT. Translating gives CASSFHRYTEAFF.

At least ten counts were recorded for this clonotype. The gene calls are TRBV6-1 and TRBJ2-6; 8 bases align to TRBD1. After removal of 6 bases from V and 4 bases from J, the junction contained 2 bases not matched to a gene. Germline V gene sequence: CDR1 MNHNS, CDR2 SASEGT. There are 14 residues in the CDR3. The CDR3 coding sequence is TGTGCCAGCAGCAGGGGGCTGGGGGCCAACGTCCTGACTTTC. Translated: CASSRGLGANVLTF.